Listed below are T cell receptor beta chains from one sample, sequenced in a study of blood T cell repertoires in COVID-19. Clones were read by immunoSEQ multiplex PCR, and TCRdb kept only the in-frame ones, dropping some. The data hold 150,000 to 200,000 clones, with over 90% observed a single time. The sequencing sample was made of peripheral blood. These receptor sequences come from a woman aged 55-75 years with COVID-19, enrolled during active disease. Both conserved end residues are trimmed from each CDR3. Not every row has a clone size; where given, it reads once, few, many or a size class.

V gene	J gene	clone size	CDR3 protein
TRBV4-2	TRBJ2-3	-	ASSQDRRGHGDTQY
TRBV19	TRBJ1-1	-	ASRTGDTEAF
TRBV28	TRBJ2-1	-	ASSKTQGYEQF
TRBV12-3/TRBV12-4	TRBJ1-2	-	ASRRRDLGGYT
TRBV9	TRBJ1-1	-	ASSAYRGVGTEAF
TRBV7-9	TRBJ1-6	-	ASSRGGPSYNSPLH
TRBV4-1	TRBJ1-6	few	ASSQNSLNSPLH
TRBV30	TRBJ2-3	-	AWSYSGGRGTQY
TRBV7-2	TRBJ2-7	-	ASSASSGGAFGEQY
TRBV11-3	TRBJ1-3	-	ASSRQDGNTIY
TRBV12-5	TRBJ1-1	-	ASGFRTGTGGLNTEAF
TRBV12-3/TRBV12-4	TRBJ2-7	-	ASSLGGGYEQY
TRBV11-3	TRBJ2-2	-	ASSLRRTANTGELF
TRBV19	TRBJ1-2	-	ATGQGAFSYGYT
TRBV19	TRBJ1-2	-	ASSSHIRGDGYT
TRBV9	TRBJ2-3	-	ASSVEGQGWSTDTQY
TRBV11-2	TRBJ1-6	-	ASSYTQGMNSPLH
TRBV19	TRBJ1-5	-	ASSNRDNQPQH
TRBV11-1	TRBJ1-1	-	ASSLVAAPNTEAF
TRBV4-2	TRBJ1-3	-	ASSQPFRTGGDTIY
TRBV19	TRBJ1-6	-	ASRQGQSNSPLH
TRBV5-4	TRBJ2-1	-	ASAPLAGPYNEQF
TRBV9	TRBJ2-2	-	ARGAAGGPNTGELF
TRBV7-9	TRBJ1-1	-	ASRWDRGTVNTEAF
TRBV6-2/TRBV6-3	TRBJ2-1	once	ASSYALRTGGRREQF
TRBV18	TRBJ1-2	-	ASSPGQGSMGGYT
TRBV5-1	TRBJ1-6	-	ASRDSPDSPLH
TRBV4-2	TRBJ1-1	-	ASSPGRMGGRNTEAF
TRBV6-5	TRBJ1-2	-	ASRSLQYGYT
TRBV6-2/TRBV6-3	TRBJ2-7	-	ASSDGGVLAYEQY
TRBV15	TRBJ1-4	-	ATSGPGENNEKLF
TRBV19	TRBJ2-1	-	ASSRQGPLADEQF
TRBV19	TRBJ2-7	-	ASSSGTGPYEQY
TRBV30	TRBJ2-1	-	AWSTTGGRPTPPHNEQF
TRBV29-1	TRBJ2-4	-	SVAYGQGQNIQY
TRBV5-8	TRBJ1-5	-	ASSWREYNQPQH
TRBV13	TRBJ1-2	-	ASSPRTERLDYGYT
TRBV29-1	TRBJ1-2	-	SVGVGGNSVRYT
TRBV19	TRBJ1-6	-	ASSIDRRGSSPLH
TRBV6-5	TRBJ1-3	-	ASSSTASGNTIY
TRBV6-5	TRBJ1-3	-	ASSYAEAGNTIY
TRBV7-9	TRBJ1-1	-	ASSPKPGGEGDTEAF
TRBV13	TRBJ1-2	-	ASSLDRDRVIGLYGYT
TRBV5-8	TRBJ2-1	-	ASTATGGAFNEQF
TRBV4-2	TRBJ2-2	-	ASSQPLAQFDTGELF
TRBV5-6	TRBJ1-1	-	ASSPGTGVMNTEAF
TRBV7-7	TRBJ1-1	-	ASSLAVYRNTEAF
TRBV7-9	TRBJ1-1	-	ASSFGSLTEAF
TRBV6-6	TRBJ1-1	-	ASSYWEGGTEAF
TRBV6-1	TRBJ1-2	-	ASSEALSSNYGYT
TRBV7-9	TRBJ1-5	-	ASSLGGGGNQPQH
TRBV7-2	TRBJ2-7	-	ASSLESRRPYEQY